This TCR beta chain was captured in a study of blood T cells in healthy people across ages. Drawing of peripheral blood yielded ten milliliters from each donor. There are 16 residues in the CDR3. J gave up 2 bases and V 6 bases, and 9 bases lay outside the gene matches. In germline, CDR1 is KGHSH, CDR2 LQKENI. This clonotype turned up a few times. Then a second PCR, running about 7 to 11 cycles, was carried out with a sample-barcoded 5' primer and a J-beta primer mix. TCRdb passed the 5' RACE reads through MiXCR, listing each CDR3 protein once. Of approximately 1.5 million distinct CDR3 sequences listed, roughly 30% are singletons.

The specimen sequenced was blood. This TCR was sampled from a woman aged 30 to 39 in good health. The chain links TRBV18 to TRBJ2-1; 8 bases match TRBD1. CDR3 sequence reads: CASSQDRVGTYNEQFF. The CDR3 DNA follows: TGTGCCAGCTCGCAGGACAGGGTAGGAACCTACAATGAGCAGTTCTTC.